This record concerns one TCR beta chain sequence. This record comes from a study of blood T cells in healthy people across ages. The V gene's germline CDR1 is SGHTA and CDR2 FQGTGA. V lost 4 bases to trimming and J lost 9 bases; unmatched junction nucleotides: 8. The CDR3 is made up of 15 amino acids. PCR was performed a second time for 7 to 11 cycles using a sample-barcoded 5' primer and a J-beta primer mix. Each CDR3 protein is one row after TCRdb ran MiXCR on the 5' RACE reads. Of roughly 1.6 million distinct CDR3 sequences in the sample, approximately 32% are singletons; the top ten hold 10% to 12%. The donors, all healthy, were Caucasians living in Russia, aged roughly 6 to 100.

The TCR comes from a woman in her twenties or thirties in good health. The chain combines TRBV7-3 with TRBJ2-1; TRBD2 matches 11 bases. Input material: blood. The CDR3 reads CASSSSGGLMGEQFF. CDR3 nucleotides: TGTGCCAGCAGCTCTAGCGGGGGGCTGATGGGTGAGCAGTTCTTC.